This section outlines one T cell receptor beta chain sequence together with its context. The antigen is unknown. This sample is drawn from a study of beta chain features in type 1 diabetes. As every portion of the isolated RNA was reverse transcribed, the sequencing read expressed TCRB transcripts. Repertoires were generated with immunoSEQ multiplex PCR, while TCRdb's copy carries only in-frame clones and drops some. The sample lists 500,000 to 800,000 clones; roughly 12% were seen once. Germline V gives CDR1 LNHDA, CDR2 SQIVND (reference sequence). V gave up 5 bases and J gave up 0 bases, with 10 bases separating them. The CDR3 has 14 residues. Study observations and caveats: Reads derived from cDNA could over-represent cells showing high TCR expression. In type 1 diabetes patients, VDJ junctions had fewer insertions; deletions at these junctions were more frequent. All four CD4+ subsets of Type 1 diabetes patients contained TCRB CDR3s that were moderately but significantly shorter.

The chain carries TRBV19 and TRBJ1-1; D possibly corresponds to TRBD1 (5 bases). Sequencing was carried out using naive CD4+ T cells from blood. The sequence derives from a man in his thirties or forties with type 1 diabetes. The CDR3, as DNA: TGTGCCAGTAGTCCCGGGACGCTGAACACTGAAGCTTTCTTT. It translates to CASSPGTLNTEAFF.